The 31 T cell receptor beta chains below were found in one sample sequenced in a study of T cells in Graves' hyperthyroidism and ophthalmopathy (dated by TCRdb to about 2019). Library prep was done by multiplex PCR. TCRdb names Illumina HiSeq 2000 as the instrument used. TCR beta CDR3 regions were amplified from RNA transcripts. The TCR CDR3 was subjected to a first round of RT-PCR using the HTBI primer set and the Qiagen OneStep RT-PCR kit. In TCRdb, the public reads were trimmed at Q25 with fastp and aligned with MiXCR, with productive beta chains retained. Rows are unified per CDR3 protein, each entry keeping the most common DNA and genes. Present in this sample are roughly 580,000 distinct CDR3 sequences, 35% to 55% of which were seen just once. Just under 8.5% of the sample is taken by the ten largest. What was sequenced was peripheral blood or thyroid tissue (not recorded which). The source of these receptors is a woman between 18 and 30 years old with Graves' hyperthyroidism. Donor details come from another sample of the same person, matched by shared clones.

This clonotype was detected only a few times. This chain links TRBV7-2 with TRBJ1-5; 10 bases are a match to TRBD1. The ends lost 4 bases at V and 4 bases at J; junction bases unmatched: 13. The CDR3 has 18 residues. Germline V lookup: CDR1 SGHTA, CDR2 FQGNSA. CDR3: CASSYGTGDSSHNQPQHF. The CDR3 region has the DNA TGTGCCAGCAGCTACGGGACAGGGGACTCGTCCCATAATCAGCCCCAGCATTTT.

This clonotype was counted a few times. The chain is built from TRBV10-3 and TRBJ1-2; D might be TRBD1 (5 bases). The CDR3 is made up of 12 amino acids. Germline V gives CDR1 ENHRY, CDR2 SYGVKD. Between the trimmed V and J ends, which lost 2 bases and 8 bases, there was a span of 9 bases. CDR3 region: CAISEGAGGYTF. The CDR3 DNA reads TGTGCCATCAGTGAGGGGGCGGGAGGCTACACCTTC.

The CDR3 DNA sequence: TGTGCCAGCAGTGAATGGGACAACGATGGCTACACCTTC. As protein: CASSEWDNDGYTF. The chain combines TRBV25-1 with TRBJ1-2, with TRBD1 as a possible D gene (6 bases). Germline V gives CDR1 MGHDK, CDR2 SYGVNS. This CDR3 region has 13 residues. With 1 base removed from V and 6 bases from J, the gap between germline ends came to 9 bases.

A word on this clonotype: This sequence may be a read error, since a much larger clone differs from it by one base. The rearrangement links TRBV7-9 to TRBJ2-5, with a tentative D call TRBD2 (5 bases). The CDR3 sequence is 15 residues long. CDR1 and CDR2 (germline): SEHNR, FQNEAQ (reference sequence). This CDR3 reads CASSSVGVGGETRYF. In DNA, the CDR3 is TGTGCCAGCAGCTCGGTGGGAGTGGGTGGCGAGACCCGGTACTTC.

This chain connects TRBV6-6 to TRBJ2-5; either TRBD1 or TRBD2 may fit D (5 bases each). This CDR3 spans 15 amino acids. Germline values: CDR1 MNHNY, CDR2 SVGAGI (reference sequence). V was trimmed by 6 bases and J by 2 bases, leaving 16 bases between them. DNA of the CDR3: TGTGCCAGCAGCTTGGGACCTGGCTTACAAGAGACCCAGTACTTC. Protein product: CASSLGPGLQETQYF.

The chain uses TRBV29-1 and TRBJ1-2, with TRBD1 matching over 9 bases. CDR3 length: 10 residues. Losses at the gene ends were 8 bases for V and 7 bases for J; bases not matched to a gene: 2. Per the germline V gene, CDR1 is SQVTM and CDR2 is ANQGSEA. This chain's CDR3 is CSMTGGGYTF. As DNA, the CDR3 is TGCAGCATGACAGGGGGTGGCTACACCTTC.

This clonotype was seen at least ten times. The CDR3 nucleotides are TGTGCCAGCAGTTACTCGAGCCATTATGAGCAGTACTTC. The encoded protein is CASSYSSHYEQYF. The rearrangement uses TRBV6-5 and TRBJ2-7; D uncertain. This CDR3 region has 13 residues. The germline V and J ends were trimmed by 0 bases and 7 bases, with 10 bases remaining between them. Germline-derived CDR1 and CDR2 are MNHEY and SVGAGI.

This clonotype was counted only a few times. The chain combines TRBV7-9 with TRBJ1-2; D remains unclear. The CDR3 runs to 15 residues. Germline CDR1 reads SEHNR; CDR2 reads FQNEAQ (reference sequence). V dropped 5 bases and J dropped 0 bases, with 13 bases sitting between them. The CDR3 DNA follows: TGTGCCAGCAGCCAGGCAGCTTCTACTAACTATGGCTACACCTTC. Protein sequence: CASSQAASTNYGYTF.

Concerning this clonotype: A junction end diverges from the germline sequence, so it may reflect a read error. CDR3 nucleotide sequence: TGTGCCAGCAGTTACTCAGGCTCGGGGGCTTTCTTT. This gives the protein CASSYSGSGAFF. The genes are TRBV10-3 and TRBJ1-1; D unresolved. Germline assignment: CDR1 ENHRY and CDR2 SYGVKD. This CDR3 spans 12 amino acids.

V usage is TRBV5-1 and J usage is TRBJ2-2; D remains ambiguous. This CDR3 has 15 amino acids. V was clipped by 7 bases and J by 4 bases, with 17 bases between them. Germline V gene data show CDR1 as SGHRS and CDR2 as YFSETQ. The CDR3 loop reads CASLFGPSGTGELFF. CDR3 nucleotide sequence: TGCGCCAGCCTCTTTGGACCTTCGGGCACCGGGGAGCTGTTTTTT.

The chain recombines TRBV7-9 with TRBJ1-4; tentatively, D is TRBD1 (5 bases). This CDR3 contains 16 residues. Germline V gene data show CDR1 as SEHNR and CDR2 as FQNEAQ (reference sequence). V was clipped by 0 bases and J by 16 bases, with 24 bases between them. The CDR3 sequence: CASSLAVTAKVEKRFF. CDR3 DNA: TGTGCCAGCAGCTTAGCGGTGACAGCTAAAGTTGAAAAGAGGTTTTTT. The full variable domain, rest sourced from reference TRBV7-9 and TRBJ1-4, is DTGVSQNPRHKITKRGQNVTFRCDPISEHNRLYWYRQTLGQGPEFLTYFQNEAQLEKSRLLSDRFSAERPKGSFSTLEIQRTEQGDSAMYLCASSLAVTAKVEKRFFGSGTQLSVL.

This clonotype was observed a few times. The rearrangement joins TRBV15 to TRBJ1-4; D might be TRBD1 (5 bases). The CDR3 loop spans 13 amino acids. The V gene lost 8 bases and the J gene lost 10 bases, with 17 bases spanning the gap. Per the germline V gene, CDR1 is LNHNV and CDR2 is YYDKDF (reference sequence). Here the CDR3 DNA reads TGTGCCACCGGGACCCCCTTTCCAGGAAAACTGTTTTTT. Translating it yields CATGTPFPGKLFF.

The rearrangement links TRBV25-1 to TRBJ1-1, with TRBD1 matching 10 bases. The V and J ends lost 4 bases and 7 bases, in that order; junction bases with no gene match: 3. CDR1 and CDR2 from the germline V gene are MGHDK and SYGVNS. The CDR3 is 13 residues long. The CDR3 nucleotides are TGTGCCAGCAGTGCCGGGACAGGGGTTGAAGCTTTCTTT. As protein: CASSAGTGVEAFF.

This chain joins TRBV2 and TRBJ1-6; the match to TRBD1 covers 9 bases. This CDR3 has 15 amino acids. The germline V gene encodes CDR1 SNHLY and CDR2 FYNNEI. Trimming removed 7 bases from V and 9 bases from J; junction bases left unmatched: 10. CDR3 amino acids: CASTLTGTGTSPLHF. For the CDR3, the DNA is TGTGCCAGCACCTTAACCGGGACAGGGACTTCACCCCTCCACTTT.

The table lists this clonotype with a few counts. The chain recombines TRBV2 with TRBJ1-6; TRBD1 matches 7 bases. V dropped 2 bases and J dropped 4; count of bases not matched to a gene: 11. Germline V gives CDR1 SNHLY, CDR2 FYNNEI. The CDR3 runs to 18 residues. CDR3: CASSEPTQGLIYNSPLHF. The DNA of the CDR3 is TGTGCCAGCAGTGAACCTACACAGGGGTTGATTTATAATTCACCCCTCCACTTT.

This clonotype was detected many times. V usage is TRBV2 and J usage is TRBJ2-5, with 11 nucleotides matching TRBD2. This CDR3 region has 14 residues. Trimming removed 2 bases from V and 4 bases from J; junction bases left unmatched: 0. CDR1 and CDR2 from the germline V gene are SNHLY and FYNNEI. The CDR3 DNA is TGTGCCAGCAGTGAACTAGCGGGAGGAGAGACCCAGTACTTC. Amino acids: CASSELAGGETQYF.

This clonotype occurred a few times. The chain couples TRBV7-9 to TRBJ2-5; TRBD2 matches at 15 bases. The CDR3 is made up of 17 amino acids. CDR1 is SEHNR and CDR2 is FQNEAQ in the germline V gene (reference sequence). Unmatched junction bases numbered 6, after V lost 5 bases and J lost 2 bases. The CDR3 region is CASSPVGTSGRQETQYF. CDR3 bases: TGTGCCAGCAGCCCGGTGGGGACTAGCGGGAGGCAAGAGACCCAGTACTTC. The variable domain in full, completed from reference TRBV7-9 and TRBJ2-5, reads DTGVSQNPRHKITKRGQNVTFRCDPISEHNRLYWYRQTLGQGPEFLTYFQNEAQLEKSRLLSDRFSAERPKGSFSTLEIQRTEQGDSAMYLCASSPVGTSGRQETQYFGPGTRLLVL.

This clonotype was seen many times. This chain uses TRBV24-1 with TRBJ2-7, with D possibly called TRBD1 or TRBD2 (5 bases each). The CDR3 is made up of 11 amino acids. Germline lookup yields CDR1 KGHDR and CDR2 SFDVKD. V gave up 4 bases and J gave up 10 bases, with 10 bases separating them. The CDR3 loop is CATSERDRQYF. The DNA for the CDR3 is TGTGCCACCAGTGAAAGGGACCGCCAGTACTTC.

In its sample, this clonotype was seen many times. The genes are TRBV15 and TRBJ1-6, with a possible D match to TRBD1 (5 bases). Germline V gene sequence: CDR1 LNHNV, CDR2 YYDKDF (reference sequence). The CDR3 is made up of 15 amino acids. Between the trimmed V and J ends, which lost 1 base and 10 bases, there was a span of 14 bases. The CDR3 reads CATSRGVGRESPLHF. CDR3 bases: TGTGCCACCAGCAGAGGGGTGGGGCGCGAGTCACCCCTCCACTTT.

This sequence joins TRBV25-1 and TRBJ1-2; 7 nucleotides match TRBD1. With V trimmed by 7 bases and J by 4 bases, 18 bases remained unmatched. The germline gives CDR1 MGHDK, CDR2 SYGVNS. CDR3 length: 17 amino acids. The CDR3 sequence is CASTQASRDRVSYGYTF. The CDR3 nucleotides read TGTGCCAGCACCCAAGCCAGCCGAGACAGGGTGAGCTATGGCTACACCTTC.

CDR3 sequence (DNA): TGCAGCGTTGAAGATGGTGGACTAGCGGGAGAAGAGACCCAGTACTTC. Amino acids: CSVEDGGLAGEETQYF. This chain connects TRBV29-1 to TRBJ2-5; 13 positions match TRBD2. V dropped 0 bases and J dropped 3; count of bases not matched to a gene: 4. This CDR3 region has 16 residues. The germline gives CDR1 SQVTM, CDR2 ANQGSEA.

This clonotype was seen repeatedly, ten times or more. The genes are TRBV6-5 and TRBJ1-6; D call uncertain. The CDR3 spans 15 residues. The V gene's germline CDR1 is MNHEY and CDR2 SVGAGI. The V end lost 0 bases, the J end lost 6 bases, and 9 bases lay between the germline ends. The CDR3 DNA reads TGTGCCAGCAGTTACTCGGGGAGCACTAATTCACCCCTCCACTTT. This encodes CASSYSGSTNSPLHF.

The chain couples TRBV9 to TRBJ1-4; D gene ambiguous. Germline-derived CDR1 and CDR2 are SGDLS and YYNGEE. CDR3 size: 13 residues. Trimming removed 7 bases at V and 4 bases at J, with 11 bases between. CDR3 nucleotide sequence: TGTGCCAGCTCCCGGCAGAATAATGAAAAACTGTTTTTT. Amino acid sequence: CASSRQNNEKLFF.

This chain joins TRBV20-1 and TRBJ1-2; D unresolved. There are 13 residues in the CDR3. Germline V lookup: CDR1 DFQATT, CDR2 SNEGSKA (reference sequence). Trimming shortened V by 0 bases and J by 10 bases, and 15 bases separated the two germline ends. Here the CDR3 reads CSARDGPRRDYTF. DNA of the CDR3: TGCAGTGCTAGAGATGGCCCTCGAAGGGACTACACCTTC.

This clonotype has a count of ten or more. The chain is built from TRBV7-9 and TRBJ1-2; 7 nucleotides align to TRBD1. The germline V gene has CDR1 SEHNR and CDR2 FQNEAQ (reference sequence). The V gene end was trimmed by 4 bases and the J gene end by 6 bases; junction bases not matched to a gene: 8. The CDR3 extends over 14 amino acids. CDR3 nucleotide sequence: TGTGCCAGCAGCTCAAGACAGGGCCGAGATGGCTACACCTTC. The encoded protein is CASSSRQGRDGYTF.

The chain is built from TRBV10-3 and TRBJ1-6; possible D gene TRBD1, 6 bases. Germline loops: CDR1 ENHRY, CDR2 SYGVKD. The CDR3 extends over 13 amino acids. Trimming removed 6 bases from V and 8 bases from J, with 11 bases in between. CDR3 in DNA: TGTGCCATCAGGACGGGGGGCGATTCACCCCTCCACTTT. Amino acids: CAIRTGGDSPLHF.

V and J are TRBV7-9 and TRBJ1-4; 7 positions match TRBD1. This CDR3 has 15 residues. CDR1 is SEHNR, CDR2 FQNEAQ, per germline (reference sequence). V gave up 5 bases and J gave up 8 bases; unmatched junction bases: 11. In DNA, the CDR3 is TGTGCCAGCAGCATCCCACAGGGGATAGGGGAAAAACTGTTTTTT. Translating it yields CASSIPQGIGEKLFF.

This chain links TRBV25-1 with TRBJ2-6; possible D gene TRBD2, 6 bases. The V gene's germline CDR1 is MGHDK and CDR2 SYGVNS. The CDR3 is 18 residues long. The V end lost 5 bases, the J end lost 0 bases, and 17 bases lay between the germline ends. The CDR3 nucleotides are TGTGCCAGCAGTTACTTCCCTTCGGGGGTCTCTGGGGCCAACGTCCTGACTTTC. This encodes CASSYFPSGVSGANVLTF.

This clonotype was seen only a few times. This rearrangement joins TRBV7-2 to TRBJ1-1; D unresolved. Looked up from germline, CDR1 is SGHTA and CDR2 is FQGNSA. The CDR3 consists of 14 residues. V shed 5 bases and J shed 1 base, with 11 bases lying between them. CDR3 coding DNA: TGTGCCAGCAGCCCACTAGATAAGAACACTGAAGCTTTCTTT. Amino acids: CASSPLDKNTEAFF.

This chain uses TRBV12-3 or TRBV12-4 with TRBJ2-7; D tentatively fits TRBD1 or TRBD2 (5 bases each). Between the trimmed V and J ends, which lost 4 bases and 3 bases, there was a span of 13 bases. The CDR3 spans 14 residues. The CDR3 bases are TGTGCCAGCAGTTCAGGGACGGCCGGCTACGAGCAGTACTTC. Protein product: CASSSGTAGYEQYF.

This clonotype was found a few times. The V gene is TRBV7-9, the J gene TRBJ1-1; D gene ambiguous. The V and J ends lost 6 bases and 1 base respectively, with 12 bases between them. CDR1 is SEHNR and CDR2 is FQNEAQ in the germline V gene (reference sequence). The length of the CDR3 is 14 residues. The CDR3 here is CASRSAVRNTEAFF. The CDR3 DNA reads TGTGCCAGCAGATCAGCGGTAAGGAACACTGAAGCTTTCTTT.